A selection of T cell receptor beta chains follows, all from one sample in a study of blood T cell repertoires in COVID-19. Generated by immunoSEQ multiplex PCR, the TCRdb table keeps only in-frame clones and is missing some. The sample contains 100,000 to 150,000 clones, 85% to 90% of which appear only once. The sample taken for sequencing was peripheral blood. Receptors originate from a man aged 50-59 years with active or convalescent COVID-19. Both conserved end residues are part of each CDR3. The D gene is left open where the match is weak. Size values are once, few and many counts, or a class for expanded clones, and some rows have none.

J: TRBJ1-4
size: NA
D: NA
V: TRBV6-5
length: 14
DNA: TGTGCCAGCAGTCGCACAGGGTTGTTAGAAAAACTGTTTTTT
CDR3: CASSRTGLLEKLFF

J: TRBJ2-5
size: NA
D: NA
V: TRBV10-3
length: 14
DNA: TGTGCCATCAGTGAGTTAACAGCTCAAGAGACCCAGTACTTC
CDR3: CAISELTAQETQYF

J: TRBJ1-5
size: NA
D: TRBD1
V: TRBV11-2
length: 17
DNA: TGTGCCAGCAGCTTAGGGACAGGGCCTTATAGCAATCAGCCCCAGCATTTT
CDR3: CASSLGTGPYSNQPQHF

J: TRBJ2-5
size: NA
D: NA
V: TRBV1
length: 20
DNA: TGCACCAGCAGCCAAGTTAAACCCCCCCATGGCGGGGGGTTTTGGGAGACCCAGTACTTC
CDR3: CTSSQVKPPHGGGFWETQYF

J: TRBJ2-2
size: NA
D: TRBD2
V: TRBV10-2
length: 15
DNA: TGCGCCAGCAGTAGGACTAGCGGGAGGGCCGGGGAGCTGTTTTTT
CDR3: CASSRTSGRAGELFF

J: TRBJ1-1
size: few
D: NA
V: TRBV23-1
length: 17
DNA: TGCGCCAGCAGTCACCCCACGGACTTCACAGGGCCCACTGAAGCTTTCTTT
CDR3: CASSHPTDFTGPTEAFF

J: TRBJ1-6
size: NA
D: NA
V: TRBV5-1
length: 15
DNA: TGCGCCAGCAGCTTGAGGCAGGGTAGGAATTCACCCCTCCACTTT
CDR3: CASSLRQGRNSPLHF

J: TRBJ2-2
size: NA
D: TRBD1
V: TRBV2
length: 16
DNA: TGTGCCACCACGAATCCGGGACAGGTCAACACCGGGGAGCTGTTTTTT
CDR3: CATTNPGQVNTGELFF

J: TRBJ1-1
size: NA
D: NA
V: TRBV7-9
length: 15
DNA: TGTGCCAGCAGCCTGGGGCAGGTACCTAACACTGAAGCTTTCTTT
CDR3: CASSLGQVPNTEAFF

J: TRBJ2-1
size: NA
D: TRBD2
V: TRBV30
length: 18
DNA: TGTGCCTGGAGTCCGACATCAGCGGGACTGAGCTCCTACAATGAGCAGTTCTTC
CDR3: CAWSPTSAGLSSYNEQFF

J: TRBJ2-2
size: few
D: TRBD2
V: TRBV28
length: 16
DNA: TGTGCCAGCAGTTTAACTAGCGGCCCGAACACCGGGGAGCTGTTTTTT
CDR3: CASSLTSGPNTGELFF

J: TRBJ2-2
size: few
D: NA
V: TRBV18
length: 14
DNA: TGTGCCAGCTCACTAAATACAGACACCGGGGAGCTGTTTTTT
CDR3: CASSLNTDTGELFF

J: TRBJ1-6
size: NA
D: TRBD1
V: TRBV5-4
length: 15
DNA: TGTGCCAGCAGCTTCGGGACAGGGGAGGGATCACCCCTCCACTTT
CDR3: CASSFGTGEGSPLHF

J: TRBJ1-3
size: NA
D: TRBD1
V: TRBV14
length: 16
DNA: TGTGCCAGCAGCCGGACAGGACCTAGCTCTGGAAACACCATATATTTT
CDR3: CASSRTGPSSGNTIYF

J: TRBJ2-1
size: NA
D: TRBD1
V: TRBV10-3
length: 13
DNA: TGTGCCATCAGCGACAGGGGTCACAATGAGCAGTTCTTC
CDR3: CAISDRGHNEQFF

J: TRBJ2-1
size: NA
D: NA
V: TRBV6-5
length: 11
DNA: TGTGCCAGCAGTTACCAGGGTGAGCAGTTCTTC
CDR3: CASSYQGEQFF

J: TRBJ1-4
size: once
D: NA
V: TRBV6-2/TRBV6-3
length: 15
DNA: TGTGCCAGCAGTACCCGTACAGGTCTGGATGAAAAACTGTTTTTT
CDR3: CASSTRTGLDEKLFF

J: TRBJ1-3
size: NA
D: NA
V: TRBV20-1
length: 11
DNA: TGCAGTGTGGACCGGGGAGACACCATATATTTT
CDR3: CSVDRGDTIYF

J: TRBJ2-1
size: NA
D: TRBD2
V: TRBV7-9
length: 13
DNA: TGTGCCAGCAGCCCCTATAGCGGGAAGGGGCAGTTCTTC
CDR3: CASSPYSGKGQFF

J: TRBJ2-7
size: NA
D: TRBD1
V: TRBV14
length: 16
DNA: TGTGCCAGCAGCCAATCGGACAGGGGTTACTCCTACGAGCAGTACTTC
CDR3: CASSQSDRGYSYEQYF

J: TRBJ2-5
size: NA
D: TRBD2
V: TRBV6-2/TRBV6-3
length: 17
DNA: TGTGCCAGCAGTTACTCGATGAGCGGGGGGGCCCAAGAGACCCAGTACTTC
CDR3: CASSYSMSGGAQETQYF

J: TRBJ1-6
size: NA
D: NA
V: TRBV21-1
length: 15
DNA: TGTGCCAGCAGCAACTCGGCAGGAACAAGGTCACCCCTCCACTTT
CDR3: CASSNSAGTRSPLHF

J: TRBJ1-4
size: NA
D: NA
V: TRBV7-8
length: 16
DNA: TGTGCCAGCAGCTTAGTTCGGGGGTCAACTAATGAAAAACTGTTTTTT
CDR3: CASSLVRGSTNEKLFF

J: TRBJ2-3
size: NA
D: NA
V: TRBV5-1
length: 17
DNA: TGCGCCAGCAGCTTGATTGGGGGACTGGGTAGCACAGATACGCAGTATTTT
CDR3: CASSLIGGLGSTDTQYF

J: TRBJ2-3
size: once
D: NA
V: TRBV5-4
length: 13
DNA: TGTGCCAGCAGCCTGAGAGAGGGAGATACGCAGTATTTT
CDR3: CASSLREGDTQYF

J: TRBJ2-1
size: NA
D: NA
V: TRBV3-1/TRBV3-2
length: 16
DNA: TGTGCCAGCAGCCAGCAAGGGGTGGGTTCCTACAATGAGCAGTTCTTC
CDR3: CASSQQGVGSYNEQFF